The 17 T cell receptor beta chains in this list originate from one sample, sequenced in a study of ipilimumab plus nivolumab after autologous stem cell transplantation. Data came from immunoSEQ multiplex PCR; TCRdb stores just in-frame clones and leaves some out. The repertoire holds fewer than 45,000 clones, around 92% seen once, with more than 0.7% in the top ten. This specimen was PBMCs, taken in a trial of ipilimumab plus nivolumab as post-transplant consolidation. Every receptor here comes from a male donor with multiple myeloma.

The V and J genes are TRBV6-5 and TRBJ2-2; weak D call: TRBD2 (6 bases). Germline assignment: CDR1 MNHEY and CDR2 SVGAGI. Trimming cost V 2 bases and J 3 bases, with 10 bases left between them. This CDR3 comprises 15 residues. The CDR3 sequence: CASSYRTIYTGELFF. DNA for the CDR3: TGTGCCAGCAGTTACCGGACTATTTACACCGGGGAGCTGTTTTTT.

The chain is built from TRBV5-1 and TRBJ2-3; possibly TRBD2 for D (6 bases). V lost 1 base and J 3 bases, leaving 18 bases between the germline ends. CDR1 and CDR2 from the germline V gene are SGHRS and YFSETQ. The CDR3 sequence is 17 residues long. CDR3 sequence: CASSLSAGPPVTDTQYF. The DNA for the CDR3 is TGCGCCAGCAGCTTGTCGGCGGGGCCCCCTGTTACAGATACGCAGTATTTT.

V and J are TRBV7-8 and TRBJ1-2, with D uncertain. CDR1 is SGHVS, CDR2 FQNEAQ, per germline. The CDR3 totals 12 residues. Trimming removed 1 base from V and 8 bases from J, with 8 bases in between. The CDR3 DNA is TGTGCCAGCAGCTTAGATCTCGGGGGCTACACCTTC. It yields the protein CASSLDLGGYTF.

The chain has TRBV30 and TRBJ1-1, with TRBD1 identical over 7 bases. V dropped 3 bases and J dropped 5; count of bases not matched to a gene: 0. The CDR3 consists of 11 residues. The V gene's germline CDR1 is GTSNPN and CDR2 SVGIG (reference sequence). CDR3 DNA: TGTGCCTGGAGCAGGGGGACTGAAGCTTTCTTT. The encoded protein is CAWSRGTEAFF.

V gene TRBV29-1 combines with J gene TRBJ2-1; TRBD2 agrees at 10 bases. Germline V gene lookup returns CDR1 SQVTM and CDR2 ANQGSEA. Trimming cost V 6 bases and J 7 bases; bases outside gene matches: 9. The CDR3 totals 14 residues. CDR3: CSVGPGLATNEQFF. The CDR3 region has the DNA TGCAGCGTGGGGCCGGGACTAGCGACGAATGAGCAGTTCTTC.

CDR3 in DNA: TGTGCCAGCAGCAACCGACAGGGCGAAGCTTTCTTT. Its translation: CASSNRQGEAFF. The chain is built from TRBV7-8 and TRBJ1-1, with 7 bases matching TRBD1. V lost 5 bases, J lost 8 bases, and 5 bases stayed unmatched. The CDR3 has 12 residues. Germline assignment: CDR1 SGHVS and CDR2 FQNEAQ.

The chain employs TRBV10-3 and TRBJ2-2, with 16 bases that match TRBD2. V shed 5 bases, J shed 4 bases, and the junction held 13 bases outside the gene matches. The CDR3 has 20 amino acids. The V gene's germline CDR1 is ENHRY and CDR2 SYGVKD. This CDR3 is CAISKLPGLAGGPGTGELFF. CDR3 DNA sequence: TGTGCCATCAGTAAATTGCCGGGACTAGCGGGGGGGCCTGGCACCGGGGAGCTGTTTTTT.

The chain is built from TRBV5-1 and TRBJ2-5, with TRBD2 matching over 8 bases. Germline trimming cut 5 bases from V and 5 bases from J; bases unmatched to any gene: 5. Germline CDR1 reads SGHRS; CDR2 reads YFSETQ. The CDR3 runs to 13 residues. The CDR3 region is CASRATSVETQYF. CDR3 bases: TGCGCCAGCAGGGCGACTAGCGTGGAGACCCAGTACTTC.

V is TRBV19 and J is TRBJ1-5; no firm D call. The CDR3 has 13 amino acids. From germline, CDR1 is LNHDA and CDR2 SQIVND (reference sequence). Between the trimmed V and J ends, which lost 4 bases and 4 bases, there was a span of 8 bases. The CDR3, as DNA: TGTGCCAGTAGTACAGCGCGTAATCAGCCCCAGCATTTT. Translating gives CASSTARNQPQHF.

The chain joins TRBV5-1 to TRBJ2-3; 13 positions match TRBD2. The CDR3 extends over 17 amino acids. The V gene end was trimmed by 0 bases and the J gene end by 6 bases; junction bases not matched to a gene: 7. CDR1 SGHRS and CDR2 YFSETQ come from the germline V gene. The CDR3, as DNA: TGCGCCAGCAGCTTGGACACTAGCGGGGGGGCCTCCGATACGCAGTATTTT. Translated, it gives CASSLDTSGGASDTQYF. The whole variable domain, remainder taken from reference TRBV5-1 and TRBJ2-3, is KAGVTQTPRYLIKTRGQQVTLSCSPISGHRSVSWYQQTPGQGLQFLFEYFSETQRNKGNFPGRFSGRQFSNSRSEMNVSTLELGDSALYLCASSLDTSGGASDTQYFGPGTRLTVL.

The chain uses TRBV6-5 and TRBJ1-2, with D hard to call. CDR3 length: 13 amino acids. The germline V gene has CDR1 MNHEY and CDR2 SVGAGI. Between the trimmed V and J ends, which lost 2 bases and 0 bases, there was a span of 4 bases. Here the CDR3 DNA reads TGTGCCAGCAGTTACGGAACTAACTATGGCTACACCTTC. Its translation: CASSYGTNYGYTF.

The chain combines TRBV7-2 with TRBJ1-5; no clear D. Trimming cost V 2 bases and J 5 bases, with 7 bases left between them. Germline CDR1 and CDR2: SGHTA and FQGNSA. The CDR3 loop spans 13 amino acids. CDR3 nucleotide sequence: TGTGCCAGCAGCTTAATGGGCTATCAGCCCCAGCATTTT. As protein: CASSLMGYQPQHF.

V and J are TRBV27 and TRBJ1-2; tentatively, D is TRBD1 (5 bases). The CDR3 is 14 amino acids. The germline CDR1 and CDR2 sequences are MNHEY and SMNVEV (reference sequence). The ends were cut back, 1 base at V and 7 bases at J, with 13 bases in the middle. The DNA of the CDR3 is TGTGCCAGCAGTTTATTGGGGGGGATTCTTGGCTACACCTTC. Amino acid sequence: CASSLLGGILGYTF.

The chain employs TRBV4-3 and TRBJ1-2; no definite D call. Germline CDR1 is LGHNA and CDR2 is YSLEER. Trimming pared 4 bases from V and 5 bases from J, leaving 14 bases between. This CDR3 comprises 14 residues. As DNA, the CDR3 is TGCGCCAGCAGCCTATACGGGCTAGGGTATGGCTACACCTTC. This sequence encodes CASSLYGLGYGYTF.

The rearrangement joins TRBV18 to TRBJ1-5; TRBD1 might be the D (5 bases). The CDR3 spans 16 residues. CDR1 and CDR2 (germline): KGHSH, LQKENI. The V end was cut by 6 bases, the J end by 3 bases, with 18 bases between. The CDR3 loop reads CASSSGPGRDNQPQHF. The DNA of the CDR3 is TGTGCCAGCTCCTCAGGGCCAGGGAGAGACAATCAGCCCCAGCATTTT. The entire variable domain, with the rest obtained from reference TRBV18 and TRBJ1-5, is as follows: NAGVMQNPRHLVRRRGQEARLRCSPMKGHSHVYWYRQLPEEGLKFMVYLQKENIIDESGMPKERFSAEFPKEGPSILRIQQVVRGDSAAYFCASSSGPGRDNQPQHFGDGTRLSIL.

This chain connects TRBV9 to TRBJ2-1; 10 nucleotides match TRBD2. V shed 2 bases and J 5 bases; nucleotides not matched to a gene: 4. The germline CDR1 and CDR2 sequences are SGDLS and YYNGEE. The length of the CDR3 is 15 residues. The CDR3 spells CASSVSGGGHNEQFF. CDR3 DNA sequence: TGTGCCAGCAGCGTGAGCGGGGGGGGTCACAATGAGCAGTTCTTC.

This sequence joins TRBV9 and TRBJ2-7; 8 nucleotides match TRBD2. The CDR3 sequence is 14 residues long. Germline CDR1 SGDLS, CDR2 YYNGEE. Trimming at V came to 3 bases and at J to 0 bases, leaving 2 bases not matched to a gene. The DNA for the CDR3 is TGTGCCAGCAGCGCTAGCGGGTACTCCTACGAGCAGTACTTC. Translated, it gives CASSASGYSYEQYF.